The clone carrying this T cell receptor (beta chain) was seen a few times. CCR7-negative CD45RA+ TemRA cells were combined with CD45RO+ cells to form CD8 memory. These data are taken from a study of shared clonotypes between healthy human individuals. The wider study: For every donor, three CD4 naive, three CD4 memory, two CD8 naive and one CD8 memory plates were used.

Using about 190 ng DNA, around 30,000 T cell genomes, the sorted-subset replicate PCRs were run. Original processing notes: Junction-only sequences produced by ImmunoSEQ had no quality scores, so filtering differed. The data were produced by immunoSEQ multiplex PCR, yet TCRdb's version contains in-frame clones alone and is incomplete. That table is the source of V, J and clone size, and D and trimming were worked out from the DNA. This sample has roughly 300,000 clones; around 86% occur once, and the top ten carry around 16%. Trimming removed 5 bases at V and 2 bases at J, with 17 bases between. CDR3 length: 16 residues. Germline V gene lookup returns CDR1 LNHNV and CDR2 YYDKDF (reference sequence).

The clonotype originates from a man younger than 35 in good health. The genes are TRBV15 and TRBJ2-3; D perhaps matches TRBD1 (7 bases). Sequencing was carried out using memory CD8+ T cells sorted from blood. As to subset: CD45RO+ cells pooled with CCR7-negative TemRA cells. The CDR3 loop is CATSPFDREVTDTQYF. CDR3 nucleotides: TGTGCCACCAGCCCCTTCGACAGGGAGGTCACAGATACGCAGTATTTT.